These 3 T cell receptor beta chains share one sample of origin, sequenced in a study of blood T cell repertoires in COVID-19. The method was immunoSEQ multiplex PCR; TCRdb's version includes in-frame clones alone and lacks a portion of them. The top ten clones hold 2.5% of a sample with fewer than 300,000 clones, about 85% of them seen once. Sequencing was carried out using PBMCs or T cells enriched from blood (not recorded which). All receptors derive from a woman aged 45-65 years who had recovered from COVID-19.

This clone occurred once. This chain uses TRBV6-2 or TRBV6-3 with TRBJ2-4; 8 bases are shared with TRBD1. Germline CDR1 is MNHEY and CDR2 is SVGEGT. The trim removed 4 bases at V and 0 bases at J, leaving 11 bases unmatched. The CDR3 runs to 18 residues. CDR3: CASSSGGRRGLAKNIQYF. CDR3 nucleotide sequence: TGTGCCAGCAGTTCAGGGGGCCGAAGGGGGCTAGCCAAAAACATTCAGTACTTC.

This chain connects TRBV5-1 to TRBJ1-1, with D maybe TRBD1 (6 bases). The CDR3 loop spans 15 amino acids. CDR1 is SGHRS and CDR2 is YFSETQ in the germline V gene. V was shortened by 4 bases and J by 1 base, with 14 bases between the two germline ends. CDR3 nucleotide sequence: TGCGCCAGCAGCCCGACCGGGACACAGAACACTGAAGCTTTCTTT. Residues: CASSPTGTQNTEAFF. Full variable domain (missing parts from reference TRBV5-1 and TRBJ1-1): KAGVTQTPRYLIKTRGQQVTLSCSPISGHRSVSWYQQTPGQGLQFLFEYFSETQRNKGNFPGRFSGRQFSNSRSEMNVSTLELGDSALYLCASSPTGTQNTEAFFGQGTRLTVV.

The chain combines TRBV3-1 (or the pseudogene TRBV3-2) with TRBJ1-1; a possible D gene is TRBD1 (6 bases). Germline V gene lookup returns CDR1 LGHDT and CDR2 YNNKEL (reference sequence). Trimming took 3 bases from V and 4 from J, leaving 12 bases between them. The CDR3 extends over 14 amino acids. CDR3 DNA sequence: TGTGCCAGCAGCCACAGGGGTGTGGGCACTGAAGCTTTCTTT. Translation gives CASSHRGVGTEAFF.